This passage covers 17 T cell receptor beta chains from one sample sequenced in a study of blood T cell repertoires in COVID-19. Using immunoSEQ multiplex PCR, the repertoire was profiled, and TCRdb retains in-frame clones only, with some absent. The sample has about 250,000 clones; 65% to 90% are singletons. Sequenced sample: PBMCs or T cells enriched from blood (not recorded which). Receptor source: a man in his forties or fifties who had recovered from COVID-19.

The chain employs TRBV9 and TRBJ2-3; the match to TRBD2 covers 9 bases. The germline V gene has CDR1 SGDLS and CDR2 YYNGEE. The CDR3 is 14 amino acids. V lost 1 base to trimming and J lost 6 bases; unmatched junction nucleotides: 3. CDR3 protein: CASSVWLAGDTQYF. The CDR3 coding sequence is TGTGCCAGCAGCGTATGGCTAGCGGGGGATACGCAGTATTTT.

This rearrangement joins TRBV18 to TRBJ2-7; TRBD1 aligns across 10 bases. V lost 2 bases to trimming and J lost 6 bases; unmatched junction nucleotides: 7. This CDR3 contains 15 residues. Germline lookup yields CDR1 KGHSH and CDR2 LQKENI. CDR3 protein: CASSPGTGANREQYF. For the CDR3, the DNA is TGTGCCAGCTCACCAGGGACAGGGGCAAATCGCGAGCAGTACTTC.

This chain links TRBV11-2 with TRBJ2-5; tentatively, D is TRBD2 (6 bases). V was trimmed by 5 bases and J by 2 bases, leaving 12 bases between them. Germline assignment: CDR1 SGHAT and CDR2 FQNNGV. The CDR3 is 14 amino acids. As DNA, the CDR3 is TGTGCCAGCAGCGCCGGACTACCGCAAGAGACCCAGTACTTC. Amino acids: CASSAGLPQETQYF.

This chain uses TRBV3-1 (or the pseudogene TRBV3-2) with TRBJ2-5; D might be TRBD2 (6 bases). The CDR3 sequence is 15 residues long. The V and J ends lost 2 bases and 5 bases respectively, with 15 bases between them. Germline V CDR1 and CDR2: LGHDT, YNNKEL (reference sequence). The CDR3 coding sequence is TGTGCCAGCAGCCAAAGACTAGTTGGTGGGGAGACCCAGTACTTC. This gives the protein CASSQRLVGGETQYF.

CDR3 sequence (DNA): TGCGCCAGCAGCTTGGCCGGTGGTAGCCATGGCTACACCTTC. This translates into CASSLAGGSHGYTF. The gene calls are TRBV5-1 and TRBJ1-2; D remains ambiguous. CDR1 SGHRS and CDR2 YFSETQ come from the germline V gene. Trimming took off 0 bases at V and 6 bases at J, with 12 bases between the two ends. The CDR3 is 14 residues long.

V and J are TRBV2 and TRBJ1-2; D remains ambiguous. V lost 4 bases, J lost 0 bases, and 6 bases lay in between. This CDR3 comprises 13 residues. CDR1 and CDR2 (germline): SNHLY, FYNNEI. The CDR3 nucleotides read TGTGCCAGCAGTGTCCAGTCTAACTATGGCTACACCTTC. As protein: CASSVQSNYGYTF.

The chain has TRBV7-8 and TRBJ1-1; D might be TRBD1 (5 bases). Germline V gives CDR1 SGHVS, CDR2 FQNEAQ. Trimming shortened V by 5 bases and J by 2 bases, and 9 bases separated the two germline ends. This CDR3 region has 13 residues. CDR3 nucleotide sequence: TGTGCCAGCAGCCGTACAGGCAACACTGAAGCTTTCTTT. Its protein product is CASSRTGNTEAFF.

The CDR3 DNA is TGTGCCACCAGTGATTTTCGCGGGAGGGAGGAGACCCAGTACTTC. Protein sequence: CATSDFRGREETQYF. The gene calls are TRBV24-1 and TRBJ2-5; 9 positions agree with TRBD2. The CDR3 consists of 15 residues. Per germline, CDR1 KGHDR and CDR2 SFDVKD. V was pared by 1 base and J by 5 bases, with 4 bases of the junction left unmatched.

This clone appeared a single time. The V call is TRBV20-1, the J call TRBJ2-1; D call uncertain. The V end was cut by 6 bases, the J end by 4 bases, with 7 bases between. The CDR3 spans 11 residues. The germline V gene encodes CDR1 DFQATT and CDR2 SNEGSKA (reference sequence). In DNA, the CDR3 is TGCAGTGCGTCAGGTTACAATGAGCAGTTCTTC. Protein product: CSASGYNEQFF.

V is TRBV28 and J is TRBJ1-2; D remains ambiguous. Germline CDR1 reads MDHEN; CDR2 reads SYDVKM. V lost 6 bases and J lost 8, with 22 bases in between. This CDR3 region has 15 residues. The CDR3 sequence is CASSPSGGLAIGYTF. In nucleotides, the CDR3 is TGTGCCAGCAGCCCCAGCGGAGGACTTGCGATCGGCTACACCTTC.

V usage is TRBV19 and J usage is TRBJ1-5; 8 bases are a match to TRBD1. Germline CDR1 LNHDA, CDR2 SQIVND (reference sequence). Germline trimming cut 1 base from V and 3 bases from J; bases unmatched to any gene: 5. The CDR3 runs 16 residues. CDR3 nucleotide sequence: TGTGCCAGTAGTATAGTGACAGGGGTGACCAATCAGCCCCAGCATTTT. It codes for CASSIVTGVTNQPQHF.

This chain connects TRBV7-9 to TRBJ2-2; D is unresolved. Looked up from germline, CDR1 is SEHNR and CDR2 is FQNEAQ (reference sequence). The CDR3 sequence is 16 residues long. V lost 5 bases, J lost 0 bases, and 13 bases lay in between. Here the CDR3 reads CASSPGLLSNTGELFF. The CDR3 DNA sequence: TGTGCCAGCAGCCCGGGTCTTCTTTCGAACACCGGGGAGCTGTTTTTT.

The chain carries TRBV4-1 and TRBJ2-1; TRBD2 might be the D (5 bases). The CDR3 totals 16 residues. In germline, CDR1 is MGHRA, CDR2 YSYEKL. V gave up 3 bases and J gave up 1 base, with 13 bases separating them. DNA for the CDR3: TGCGCCAGCAGCCAGCCAAGACGGGGTTCCTACAATGAGCAGTTCTTC. It yields the protein CASSQPRRGSYNEQFF.

DNA of the CDR3: TGTGCCAGCAGCTTAGCTGATGTCAGGCTAAGTGAAGCTTTCTTT. This translates into CASSLADVRLSEAFF. The chain is built from TRBV7-8 and TRBJ1-1; D gene uncertain. CDR1 is SGHVS and CDR2 is FQNEAQ in the germline V gene. This CDR3 spans 15 amino acids. The ends were cut back, 0 bases at V and 7 bases at J, with 15 bases in the middle.

The chain employs TRBV5-1 and TRBJ2-3; TRBD1 matches at 8 bases. The junction had 8 bases not matched to a gene; V was cut back by 0 bases and J by 5 bases. Per the germline V gene, CDR1 is SGHRS and CDR2 is YFSETQ. This CDR3 has 16 amino acids. CDR3 in DNA: TGCGCCAGCAGCTTGGGGGGACAGGTGATGGGAGATACGCAGTATTTT. Its translation is CASSLGGQVMGDTQYF.

The chain couples TRBV6-5 to TRBJ2-7; D is perhaps TRBD1 (6 bases). The germline V gene has CDR1 MNHEY and CDR2 SVGAGI. CDR3 length: 12 amino acids. Trimming removed 6 bases from V and 4 bases from J, with 10 bases in between. The CDR3: CASSSQGYEQYF. CDR3 coding DNA: TGTGCCAGCAGCTCGCAGGGGTACGAGCAGTACTTC.

The J gene is TRBJ1-2, the V gene TRBV2; unclear D gene. V gave up 7 bases and J gave up 4 bases, with 13 bases separating them. The CDR3 is made up of 13 amino acids. Germline assignment: CDR1 SNHLY and CDR2 FYNNEI. CDR3 DNA sequence: TGTGCCAGCACCCTCGCCGAGGGCTATGGCTACACCTTC. As protein: CASTLAEGYGYTF.